This TCR beta chain was identified during a study of metastatic and nonmetastatic thyroid tumors. Overall study: The authors compared repertoires across blood and tumor or nodule tissue from malignant and benign thyroid patients. Regarding the study as a whole: For both blood and tumor, malignant thyroid tumors reportedly showed significantly higher TCR beta diversity than benign nodules did.

There are a few counts of this clone. The antigen is unknown. Germline-derived CDR1 and CDR2 are DFQATT and SNEGSKA (reference sequence). The CDR3 has 14 residues. With V trimmed by 6 bases and J by 1 base, 8 bases remained unmatched. Thyroid surgery took place with no prior treatment in any patient. Methods used by the authors: The study built a papillary thyroid cancer distant-metastasis classifier from CDR3 differences across clinicopathological groups. From the PCR reads, TCRdb re-called clones with MiXCR. In this record, the V and J calls reflect TCRdb's handling and not the investigators' own analysis. The sample lists 30,000 to 45,000 clones, around 20% occurring once.

The chain employs TRBV20-1 and TRBJ1-1, with 7 bases fitting TRBD1. The sample was blood. The clonotype comes from a female donor with papillary thyroid cancer or a benign thyroid nodule (not recorded which). Some clones in this sample may be carry-over from other donors' samples. The CDR3 DNA is TGCAGTGCCGCCAGACAGGGACCGAACACTGAAGCTTTCTTT. Protein: CSAARQGPNTEAFF.